This entry features one TCR beta chain sequence. The clone's antigen remains unknown. There are no base qualities to consult, and no much larger clone falls within one base. The record originates from a study of T cells in Graves' hyperthyroidism and ophthalmopathy (dated 2019 in TCRdb). Describing the broader study: Peripheral blood was sampled at the time of initial diagnosis, prior to any treatment. Prospective prediction of ophthalmopathy was tested in an independent validation cohort consisting of 18 to 20 hyperthyroidism patients and around 16 patients who later progressed to ophthalmopathy. The paper reports TCR Vbeta CDR3 sequencing of some 140 peripheral blood samples: around 41 ophthalmopathy, about 75 hyperthyroidism and 17 progressor patients. To identify TCR V-J signatures that set the groups apart, the researchers used a discovery cohort of 100 patients, made up of 43 with Graves' ophthalmopathy and some 60 with stable Graves' hyperthyroidism. After sampling, hyperthyroidism patients received methimazole starting at 30 mg daily, and ophthalmopathy patients received high-dose intravenous methylprednisolone. The study also compared thyroid tissue and blood T-cell repertoires from several Graves' hyperthyroidism patients. The approximately 98 discovery patients were randomly divided into training and test sets at a 7:3 ratio.

Findings and caveats that apply to the study as a whole: In validation, the model predicted progression to ophthalmopathy with roughly 66% sensitivity and 72% to 75% specificity, a median of around 6.6 months before onset. Most expanded thyroid clonotypes (frequency above 0.001) were also detected in blood, suggesting blood repertoires may reflect thyroid immune responses. Sample size was not statistically predetermined, and blinding of investigators to group allocation was not performed. In cross-validation, a model built on a 13 V-J signature told ophthalmopathy apart from stable hyperthyroidism with over 85% sensitivity and roughly 83% specificity, and in testing the same model reached 80%/75%.

Ophthalmopathy patients had moderately to severely active disease, with a Clinical Activity Score of 3 or more, a NOSPECS grade of 4 or more, and a disease duration of less than 3 months. Any patient with an uncontrolled infection, another autoimmune disease, pregnancy or lactation was excluded. Diagnoses relied on clinical symptoms, serum thyroxine and TRAb, thyroid ultrasound and orbital computed tomography. PBMCs were isolated from 10 ml of fresh peripheral blood by Ficoll-Paque density gradient centrifugation. Trizol reagent was used to extract total RNA, and RNA quality was then checked on an Agilent 2100 Bioanalyzer. At the junction V is shortened by 6 bases and J by 0 bases, with 14 bases in between. The CDR3, from cysteine to phenylalanine, totals 16 residues. Solely the CDR3 DNA is kept, with 48 bases framed from the first base. Amplification of TCR beta CDR3 regions was carried out from RNA transcripts. A first-round RT-PCR of the TCR CDR3 used the HTBI primer set with the Qiagen OneStep RT-PCR kit. Libraries were constructed in a second round of multiplex PCR, after which size selection and purification were carried out. Libraries were sequenced paired-end with 100 bp reads on an Illumina HiSeq2000. As for how the authors treated the data: SOAPnuke was used to process the raw data, throwing out any read that contained adapters or uncalled bases, had a mean Phred below 15, or lacked an exact constant-primer or identifier match. High-quality paired reads were merged using COPE v1.2.5, and each unique nucleotide sequence was defined as a clonotype. Clonotypes were aligned to IMGT TRBV, TRBD and TRBJ reference segments using MiTCR v1.1. Analysis was restricted to V-J combinations with a frequency above 0.0001, which covered just over 98% of repertoires. A TCS score was defined as the ratio of F50 (clonal expansion) to E x V (chaos), with BLOSUM62-based TCRdist applied between CDR3 peptides within each V-J. Welch's t-statistics and random forest reduced roughly 540 V-J features to under 15, which were used in a naive Bayes classifier (R e1071). TCRdb trimmed the raw reads at Q25, called clones with MiXCR and kept productive beta chains. All rows with the same CDR3 protein become a single entry with the most common DNA and genes. TCRdb's processing, not the authors' own work, is the source of the V and J calls. This sample comprises about half a million distinct CDR3 sequences, about 20% of them detected only once. In total, the top ten clones hold over 45% of the sample.

The rearrangement combines TRBV12-3 or TRBV12-4 with TRBJ2-2, with a weak D call of TRBD1 (6 bases match). This TCR came from a man aged 40-49 years with Graves' ophthalmopathy. Sequencing was performed on blood. The DNA is TGTGCCAGCAGACCCCGACAGGCTGCGAACACCGGGGAGCTGTTTTTT. It encodes CASRPRQAANTGELFF.